Included here is one T cell receptor beta chain sequence, with context. Its specific antigen is unknown. There are no base qualities to consult, and no much larger clone falls within one base. V drops 2 bases and J drops 5 bases, leaving 3 bases in between. CDR3 length: 11 amino acids, cysteine to phenylalanine. Only the CDR3 portion is preserved as DNA: 33 bases, with reading frame beginning at the first base. The source of the sample is a study of T cell responses to AZD1222 COVID-19 vaccine (TCRdb year 2021). Regarding the study in general: Because spike-specific TCR depth and breadth did not differ between the two schedules, AZD1222 recipients who got a second dose at roughly 4 weeks were pooled with those who got a second dose at roughly 12 weeks. TCR sequencing was performed for some 250 trial participants, of whom around 200 were given two doses of AZD1222 and some 26 were given two doses of MenACWY control vaccine. Trial participants were enrolled into age subgroups of 18-55, 56-69 and 70-plus years, which contained about 150, 27 and 61 TCR-sequenced participants, respectively. Paper-wide results and their limitations: No day 14 peak-response samples were available, so repertoires were characterized only after the peak T cell response. CD4 TCRs associated with the vaccine covered the entire spike protein, and the dominant responses were in regions 160-218 and 743-854. Participants were mostly white British and included more females than males, and it was suggested by the authors that clonal diversity may have been underestimated. Reportedly, close to half of the unique spike-specific TCRs recognized epitopes lying outside the regions that are mutated in the B.1.351 and B.1.1.7 variants. After two AZD1222 doses, spike-specific TCR breadth and depth were significantly higher than at day 0 and than in MenACWY recipients. In the small 56-69-year group, the increase in depth fell short of significance, most likely because of low power. Only six or seven AZD1222 recipients were SARS-CoV-2 seropositive at baseline, limiting conclusions about previously exposed vaccinees.

The CDR3 regions of human TCRbeta chains were subjected to immunosequencing. In the source study's methods: Repertoire TCRs were matched against a reference library of SARS-CoV-2-specific TCRs generated with the MIRA antigen-specificity platform. Breadth was defined as the fraction of unique TCRs that were SARS-CoV-2-associated, and depth was defined as the fraction of total T cells that were SARS-CoV-2-associated. Each spike-specific TCR was assigned to its reactive spike region and to a CD4 or CD8 class using the MIRA data. Log10-transformed breadth and depth values were compared by one-way ANOVA with Sidak's multiple comparisons tests. The clones in this table, taken by TCRdb from immuneACCESS, are in-frame only. Not every clone is retained; where verified, under half of the shortfall comes from an unresolved V gene, and the cause of the rest is unknown. Clone size and the V and J calls come from that table; the DNA yielded D and trimming. The sample table records approximately 92,000 clones; more than 75% of these occur just once. Together, the top ten hold about a fifth of the sample.

The time point label corresponds to: baseline before first vaccination. Samples from vaccinated people were obtained from the UK trials COV001 and COV002, which included a single-blind randomized controlled phase 2/3 trial of AZD1222 (ChAdOx1 nCoV-19) in healthy adults. For TCRbeta chain sequencing, PBMC samples from trial participants were taken at day 0 and at day 28 after the second dose. The sequence derives from an adult in good health. The sample here was peripheral blood, taken on day 0 of AZD1222 vaccination. This sequence uses TRBV12-3 or TRBV12-4 and TRBJ2-5, with an unclear D gene assignment. The encoded CDR3 is CASSLLETQYF. The nucleotide sequence is TGTGCCAGCAGTTTATTGGAGACCCAGTACTTC.